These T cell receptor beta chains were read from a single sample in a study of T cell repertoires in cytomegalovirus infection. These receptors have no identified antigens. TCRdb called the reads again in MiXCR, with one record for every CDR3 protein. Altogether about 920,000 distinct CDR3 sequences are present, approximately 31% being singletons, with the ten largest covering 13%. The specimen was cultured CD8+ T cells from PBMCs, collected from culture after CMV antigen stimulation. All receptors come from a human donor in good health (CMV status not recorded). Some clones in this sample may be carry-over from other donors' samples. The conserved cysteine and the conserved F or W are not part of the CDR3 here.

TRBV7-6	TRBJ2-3	ASSLAKRLAETDTQY
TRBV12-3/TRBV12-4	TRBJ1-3	ASTPTILSGNTIY
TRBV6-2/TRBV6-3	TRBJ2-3	ASIGGLATSTDTQY
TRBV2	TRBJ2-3	ASRATDYLTDTQY
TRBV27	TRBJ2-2	AVWRGTGELF
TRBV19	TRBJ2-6	ASRGGTQYSGANVLT
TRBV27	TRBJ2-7	ASSPRAVDAYEQY
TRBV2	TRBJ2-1	ASSPDIGVSGGADEQF
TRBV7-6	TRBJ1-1	ASSLRTRGEIEAF
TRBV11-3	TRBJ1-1	ASSSWDRGNTEAF
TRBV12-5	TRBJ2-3	ASGLVLAGGRADTQY
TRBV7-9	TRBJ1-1	ASSLGGETEAF
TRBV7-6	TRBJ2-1	ASSLESGGAIYNEQF
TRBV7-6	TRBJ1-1	ASSLVPDEAF
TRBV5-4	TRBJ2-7	ASSLDTFYEQY
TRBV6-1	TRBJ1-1	GVGASTEAF
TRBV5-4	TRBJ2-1	ASSGGQGIEQF
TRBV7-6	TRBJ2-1	ASSPSPLSEQF
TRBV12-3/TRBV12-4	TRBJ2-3	ASSSLVLGLTDTQY
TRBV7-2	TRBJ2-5	ASSTSRDAGGLETQY
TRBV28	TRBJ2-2	ASRHYRGSGNTGELF
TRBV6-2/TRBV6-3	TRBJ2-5	ASTSAGGATQETQY
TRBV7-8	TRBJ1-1	ASSLPEGVLAEAF
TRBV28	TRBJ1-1	ASSPLRFGTEAF
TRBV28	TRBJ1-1	ASTVGAGKAF
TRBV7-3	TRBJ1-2	ASSPFGGNNGYT
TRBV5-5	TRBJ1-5	ASSLRGQGNQPQH
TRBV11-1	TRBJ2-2	ASSLVPGANTGELF
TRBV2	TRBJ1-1	AMVRMNTEAF
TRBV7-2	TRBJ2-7	ASSTWTAYNYEQY
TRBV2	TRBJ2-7	ASPRGQGGSYEQY
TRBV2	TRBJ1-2	ASMGKAYYGYT
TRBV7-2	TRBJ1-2	ASSLGNRLDYGYT
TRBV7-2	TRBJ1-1	ASSLRGGITTEAF
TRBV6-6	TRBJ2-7	ASNSGTEQY
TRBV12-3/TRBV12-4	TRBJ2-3	ASSLGGGQSGGTDTQY
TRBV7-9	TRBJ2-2	ASSLFETLNTGELF
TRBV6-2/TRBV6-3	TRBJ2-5	ASSSPRIQETQY
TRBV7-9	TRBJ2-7	ASSLGSTEQY
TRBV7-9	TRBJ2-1	ASSVRQGTFNEQF
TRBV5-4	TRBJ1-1	VSSWGETEAF
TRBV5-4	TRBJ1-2	ASSLIGRWYT